Included here is one TCR beta chain sequence, with context. Its matching antigen is unknown. In the CD4+ fraction, cells were divided into CD45RA+ naive and CD45RA-negative memory subsets. This CDR3 comprises 13 residues. V lost 1 base to trimming and J lost 7 bases, with 11 bases between them. From germline, CDR1 is SGHAT and CDR2 FQNNGV. This record belongs to a study of shared clonotypes between healthy human individuals. General study points: When compared with the clonotypes that were shared by all four sorted-subset donors, the non-shared clonotypes turned out to have lower generation probabilities. Rarefaction analysis demonstrated incomplete sorted-subset sequencing notwithstanding large depth.

The protocol was immunoSEQ multiplex PCR, while the TCRdb copy is restricted to in-frame clones and leaves out a portion. The table lists hundreds of thousands of clones, 90% to 97% of them singletons. The J gene is TRBJ2-7, the V gene TRBV11-2; no reliable D call. This clonotype originated in a woman in her 30s in good health. What was sequenced was naive CD4+ T cells sorted from blood. The subset is: CD45RA+ positively selected. CDR3 protein: CASSLVGPGEQYF. CDR3 DNA: TGTGCCAGCAGCTTAGTTGGCCCCGGGGAGCAGTACTTC. Together with reference TRBV11-2 and TRBJ2-7, the CDR3 gives the full variable domain: EAGVAQSPRYKIIEKRQSVAFWCNPISGHATLYWYQQILGQGPKLLIQFQNNGVVDDSQLPKDRFSAERLKGVDSTLKIQPAKLEDSAVYLCASSLVGPGEQYFGPGTRLTVT.